Listed here are 31 T cell receptor beta chains from one sample, sequenced in a study of OX40 agonist ivuxolimab in advanced cancers. Clones were sequenced by immunoSEQ multiplex PCR, and TCRdb holds only the in-frame ones, with some missing. The table includes more than 45,000 clones, over 75% detected once. Sequences were derived from CD4+ or CD8+ T cells sorted from blood, sampled in a trial of the OX40 agonist ivuxolimab. The receptors come from an adult with an advanced solid tumor such as melanoma, head and neck, liver or kidney cancer.

The sample holds one count of this clone. V is TRBV9 and J is TRBJ2-1; 7 bases fit TRBD2. V dropped 1 base and J dropped 10; count of bases not matched to a gene: 8. The CDR3 is 14 residues long. Germline loops: CDR1 SGDLS, CDR2 YYNGEE. The CDR3 nucleotides read TGTGCCAGCAGCGTAAGACTAGCAGTAGGAGAGCAGTTCTTC. This gives the protein CASSVRLAVGEQFF.

J is TRBJ2-2 and V is TRBV12-5; D may be TRBD1 (6 bases). V was trimmed by 0 bases and J by 6 bases, leaving 17 bases between them. Germline V gene lookup returns CDR1 LGHNT and CDR2 FRNRAP. The CDR3 loop spans 17 amino acids. The CDR3 loop reads CASGLVLAGVISGELFF. CDR3 in DNA: TGTGCTAGTGGTTTGGTACTCGCAGGGGTTATATCCGGGGAGCTGTTTTTT.

This clone has a single count. This sequence joins TRBV28 and TRBJ2-7; 7 bases agree with TRBD1. The germline gives CDR1 MDHEN, CDR2 SYDVKM. Trimming at V came to 2 bases and at J to 0 bases, leaving 7 bases not matched to a gene. The CDR3 runs 16 residues. The CDR3 nucleotides are TGTGCCAGCAGTTTACCCCGACAGGGCTACTCCTACGAGCAGTACTTC. Residues: CASSLPRQGYSYEQYF.

The V gene is TRBV27, the J gene TRBJ2-3; the D is unclear. CDR1 is MNHEY, CDR2 SMNVEV, per germline (reference sequence). This CDR3 spans 15 amino acids. Trimming cost V 0 bases and J 0 bases, with 7 bases left between them. This CDR3 reads CASSLSTLSTDTQYF. The CDR3 nucleotides read TGTGCCAGCAGTTTATCAACCCTTAGCACAGATACGCAGTATTTT.

V is TRBV6-5 and J is TRBJ1-3; D unclear. Germline-derived CDR1 and CDR2 are MNHEY and SVGAGI. The CDR3 has 15 residues. V lost 6 bases to trimming and J lost 0 bases, with 12 bases between them. CDR3 coding DNA: TGTGCCAGCAGGCCGCAGCGGAACTCTGGAAACACCATATATTTT. As protein: CASRPQRNSGNTIYF.

This clone has a single count. The V call is TRBV5-1, the J call TRBJ2-1; the D is unclear. This CDR3 has 16 residues. Germline CDR1 SGHRS, CDR2 YFSETQ. Deletions cut 6 bases from V and 3 bases from J, with 19 bases between. CDR3 bases: TGCGCCAGCACCAGGAGAGGCGGCGGAGTCTACAATGAGCAGTTCTTC. The encoded protein is CASTRRGGGVYNEQFF.

This clone was counted a few times. The rearrangement uses TRBV7-9 and TRBJ2-2; a weak D match, TRBD1 (6 bases). Trimming stripped 5 bases from V and 5 bases from J, with 9 bases between. Germline V gene sequence: CDR1 SEHNR, CDR2 FQNEAQ (reference sequence). This CDR3 contains 13 residues. CDR3 sequence: CASSPTGTGELFF. The CDR3 DNA is TGTGCCAGCAGCCCCACAGGGACCGGGGAGCTGTTTTTT.

J is TRBJ2-7 and V is TRBV5-1; TRBD1 aligns across 9 bases. The CDR3 consists of 15 residues. Germline V gives CDR1 SGHRS, CDR2 YFSETQ. V dropped 4 bases and J dropped 5; count of bases not matched to a gene: 10. This chain's CDR3 is CASSVSGTGLNEQYF. The CDR3 DNA sequence: TGCGCCAGCAGCGTATCCGGGACAGGGTTGAACGAGCAGTACTTC.

This sequence joins TRBV19 and TRBJ2-1; D is undetermined. Per the germline V gene, CDR1 is LNHDA and CDR2 is SQIVND (reference sequence). CDR3 length: 12 residues. The V gene lost 5 bases and the J gene lost 4 bases, with 6 bases spanning the gap. CDR3 region: CASSALYNEQFF. The CDR3, as DNA: TGTGCCAGTAGTGCGTTATACAATGAGCAGTTCTTC. Full variable domain (remainder filled in from reference TRBV19 and TRBJ2-1): DGGITQSPKYLFRKEGQNVTLSCEQNLNHDAMYWYRQDPGQGLRLIYYSQIVNDFQKGDIAEGYSVSREKKESFPLTVTSAQKNPTAFYLCASSALYNEQFFGPGTRLTVL.

V usage is TRBV11-2 and J usage is TRBJ2-3; 8 bases map to TRBD1. Germline V gene data show CDR1 as SGHAT and CDR2 as FQNNGV. This CDR3 has 16 residues. V gave up 5 bases and J gave up 5 bases; unmatched junction bases: 12. The CDR3 coding sequence is TGTGCCAGCAGCCCCCCACGGCAGGGGGCAAAAGATACGCAGTATTTT. Translating it yields CASSPPRQGAKDTQYF.

The V and J genes are TRBV9 and TRBJ2-1, with TRBD2 matching over 12 bases. The CDR3 is 15 amino acids. V dropped 3 bases and J dropped 6; count of bases not matched to a gene: 4. Germline CDR1 is SGDLS and CDR2 is YYNGEE. The CDR3 DNA follows: TGTGCCAGCAGCGCACGACTAGCGGGAGTCAATGAGCAGTTCTTC. Residues: CASSARLAGVNEQFF. The complete variable domain, with remaining parts taken from reference TRBV9 and TRBJ2-1, reads DSGVTQTPKHLITATGQRVTLRCSPRSGDLSVYWYQQSLDQGLQFLIQYYNGEERAKGNILERFSAQQFPDLHSELNLSSLELGDSALYFCASSARLAGVNEQFFGPGTRLTVL.

The chain carries TRBV19 and TRBJ1-4; D gene ambiguous. Per the germline V gene, CDR1 is LNHDA and CDR2 is SQIVND (reference sequence). The CDR3 length is 13 residues. Deletions cut 3 bases from V and 5 bases from J, with 7 bases between. CDR3: CASSIIRNEKLFF. The CDR3 DNA reads as TGTGCCAGTAGTATCATACGGAATGAAAAACTGTTTTTT.

The CDR3 DNA reads TGTGCCAGCAGCTTAAGACTAGCGGGGTCCAGAATCACAGATACGCAGTATTTT. This encodes CASSLRLAGSRITDTQYF. V is TRBV7-8 and J is TRBJ2-3, with 11 bases aligning to TRBD2. Germline assignment: CDR1 SGHVS and CDR2 FQNEAQ. This CDR3 is built from 18 residues. Unmatched junction bases numbered 9, after V lost 2 bases and J lost 2 bases.

The chain couples TRBV6-5 to TRBJ2-1; possible D gene TRBD1, 5 bases. Germline CDR1 reads MNHEY; CDR2 reads SVGAGI. The CDR3 has 13 amino acids. V was clipped by 9 bases and J by 0 bases, with 9 bases between them. The CDR3 reads CASGAISYNEQFF. The CDR3 DNA reads as TGTGCCAGTGGGGCCATCTCCTACAATGAGCAGTTCTTC.

The DNA of the CDR3 is TGTGCCAGCAGCTTCCGGACAGGGTATGACACCGGGGAGCTGTTTTTT. Encoded protein: CASSFRTGYDTGELFF. This rearrangement joins TRBV11-2 to TRBJ2-2, with 8 bases lining up with TRBD1. In germline, CDR1 is SGHAT, CDR2 FQNNGV. The CDR3 is 16 amino acids. The trim removed 3 bases at V and 3 bases at J, leaving 6 bases unmatched.

The chain uses TRBV5-1 and TRBJ1-5; weak D call: TRBD1 (5 bases). Germline loops: CDR1 SGHRS, CDR2 YFSETQ. CDR3 length equals 13 residues. V dropped 1 base and J dropped 5 bases, with 7 bases sitting between them. Here the CDR3 reads CASSLTGDQPQHF. In DNA, the CDR3 is TGCGCCAGCAGCTTGACGGGGGATCAGCCCCAGCATTTT.

The CDR3 region has the DNA TGCGCCAGCAGCCTTAGGGGAGCCACTGAAGCTTTCTTT. As protein: CASSLRGATEAFF. The rearrangement joins TRBV5-1 to TRBJ1-1, with D perhaps TRBD1 (5 bases). This CDR3 region has 13 residues. Trimming removed 4 bases at V and 4 bases at J, with 11 bases between. Looked up from germline, CDR1 is SGHRS and CDR2 is YFSETQ. Full variable domain (rest looked up from reference TRBV5-1 and TRBJ1-1): KAGVTQTPRYLIKTRGQQVTLSCSPISGHRSVSWYQQTPGQGLQFLFEYFSETQRNKGNFPGRFSGRQFSNSRSEMNVSTLELGDSALYLCASSLRGATEAFFGQGTRLTVV.

The V gene is TRBV19, the J gene TRBJ1-2; D may be TRBD1 (5 bases). The CDR3 consists of 13 residues. The V gene's germline CDR1 is LNHDA and CDR2 SQIVND (reference sequence). V lost 3 bases and J 6 bases, leaving 11 bases between the germline ends. CDR3 in DNA: TGTGCCAGTAGTATGGTCCAGGGTAATGGCTACACCTTC. Translating gives CASSMVQGNGYTF.

The V and J genes are TRBV27 and TRBJ1-2; 7 positions agree with TRBD1. This CDR3 has 17 amino acids. V trimming: 4 bases; J trimming: 2 bases; junction bases outside the gene matches: 13. The germline CDR1 and CDR2 sequences are MNHEY and SMNVEV (reference sequence). The DNA of the CDR3 is TGTGCCAGCAGTTCGAGGTTGACAGGGACCTTGAACTATGGCTACACCTTC. Its translation is CASSSRLTGTLNYGYTF.

The V call is TRBV19, the J call TRBJ2-7; possible D gene TRBD2, 6 bases. CDR1 and CDR2 (germline): LNHDA, SQIVND (reference sequence). This CDR3 has 16 amino acids. V was shortened by 2 bases and J by 3 bases, with 17 bases between the two germline ends. CDR3 DNA: TGTGCCAGTAGTATACAGGGTGTGAGAGCGGGCTACGAGCAGTACTTC. This translates into CASSIQGVRAGYEQYF.

This chain connects TRBV28 to TRBJ1-4, with no clear D. CDR3 length equals 14 residues. Germline values: CDR1 MDHEN, CDR2 SYDVKM. Trimming took 8 bases from V and 0 from J, leaving 10 bases between them. CDR3 residues: CASVRGATNEKLFF. The CDR3 nucleotides are TGTGCCAGCGTGCGTGGAGCAACTAATGAAAAACTGTTTTTT.

This chain joins TRBV18 and TRBJ2-5; D ambiguous. Germline V gives CDR1 KGHSH, CDR2 LQKENI. The length of the CDR3 is 14 residues. The V end lost 0 bases, the J end lost 5 bases, and 10 bases lay between the germline ends. The CDR3 region is CASSPPSPVETQYF. The CDR3 DNA reads as TGTGCCAGCTCACCACCTTCTCCGGTGGAGACCCAGTACTTC.

The chain has TRBV19 and TRBJ2-6; TRBD2 might be the D (5 bases). The CDR3 is made up of 14 amino acids. Germline V gene sequence: CDR1 LNHDA, CDR2 SQIVND (reference sequence). Trimming cost V 7 bases and J 0 bases, with 7 bases left between them. CDR3 bases: TGTGCCAGTATCGGGGACTCTGGGGCCAACGTCCTGACTTTC. This encodes CASIGDSGANVLTF.

J is TRBJ2-2 and V is TRBV30; maybe TRBD1 (6 bases). Per germline, CDR1 GTSNPN and CDR2 SVGIG (reference sequence). This CDR3 is built from 14 residues. The germline V and J ends were trimmed by 2 bases and 7 bases, with 14 bases remaining between them. CDR3 in amino acids: CAWSRGTTVGELFF. The CDR3 DNA is TGTGCCTGGAGTAGGGGGACCACCGTCGGGGAGCTGTTTTTT.

Only one count was recorded for this clone. The chain employs TRBV6-1 and TRBJ1-3, with TRBD1 as a possible D gene (6 bases). Germline V gene sequence: CDR1 MNHNS, CDR2 SASEGT. CDR3 length: 14 residues. V lost 6 bases to trimming and J lost 1 base, with 10 bases between them. The CDR3 loop is CASRAGVSGNTIYF. CDR3 sequence (DNA): TGTGCCAGCAGAGCAGGGGTTTCTGGAAACACCATATATTTT.

This chain connects TRBV13 to TRBJ2-3; TRBD1 might be the D (6 bases). Between the trimmed V and J ends, which lost 5 bases and 4 bases, there was a span of 13 bases. The CDR3 loop spans 14 amino acids. Germline V gene data show CDR1 as PRHDT and CDR2 as FYEKMQ (reference sequence). CDR3 nucleotide sequence: TGTGCCAGCAGCCAAAAACAGGGCGCAGATACGCAGTATTTT. It translates to CASSQKQGADTQYF.

This clone was found once. The chain couples TRBV7-8 to TRBJ1-4; a weak D match, TRBD1 (5 bases). Trimming removed 5 bases at V and 3 bases at J, with 10 bases between. Germline values: CDR1 SGHVS, CDR2 FQNEAQ. This CDR3 region has 14 residues. Here the CDR3 reads CASSRDGSNEKLFF. CDR3 in DNA: TGTGCCAGCAGCCGGGACGGTTCTAATGAAAAACTGTTTTTT.

The chain joins TRBV6-1 to TRBJ2-2; 7 bases are a match to TRBD1. V lost 2 bases and J lost 4; bases outside the gene matches: 10. Germline assignment: CDR1 MNHNS and CDR2 SASEGT. The CDR3 is made up of 17 amino acids. The CDR3 reads CASSENWTGWGTGELFF. The CDR3 DNA reads as TGTGCCAGCAGTGAAAATTGGACAGGATGGGGCACCGGGGAGCTGTTTTTT.

The V and J genes are TRBV21-1 and TRBJ1-4. TRBV21-1 is termed a pseudogene. The CDR3 runs to 15 residues. The chain's CDR3 is CASSKVRGGNEKLFF. CDR3 DNA sequence: TGTGCCAGCAGCAAAGTACGGGGGGGGAATGAAAAACTGTTTTTT.

There are a few counts of this clone. The chain uses TRBV5-1 and TRBJ1-1, with D possibly being TRBD1 (5 bases). V gave up 0 bases and J gave up 10 bases, with 16 bases separating them. The CDR3 runs to 14 residues. Germline CDR1 SGHRS, CDR2 YFSETQ. CDR3 nucleotide sequence: TGCGCCAGCAGCTTGGAATGGGACGCCAATAGAGCTTTCTTT. Amino acid sequence: CASSLEWDANRAFF. The variable domain in full, completed from reference TRBV5-1 and TRBJ1-1, reads KAGVTQTPRYLIKTRGQQVTLSCSPISGHRSVSWYQQTPGQGLQFLFEYFSETQRNKGNFPGRFSGRQFSNSRSEMNVSTLELGDSALYLCASSLEWDANRAFFGQGTRLTVV.

The rearrangement links TRBV29-1 to TRBJ1-4; the match to TRBD1 covers 7 bases. J lost 7 bases, V lost 7 bases, and 9 bases had no gene match. This CDR3 region has 13 residues. Germline V lookup: CDR1 SQVTM, CDR2 ANQGSEA. CDR3 sequence: CSASTGWREKLFF. The CDR3 bases are TGCAGCGCCTCGACAGGGTGGCGTGAAAAACTGTTTTTT.